Below are 13 T cell receptor beta chains sequenced from a single sample in a study of blood T cell repertoires in COVID-19. The method was immunoSEQ multiplex PCR; TCRdb's version includes in-frame clones alone and lacks a portion of them. The table has over 200,000 clones, around 88% seen once; the top ten hold around 6%. Sequencing input: peripheral blood. The origin of the receptors is a man older than 75 with acute or convalescent COVID-19.

V and J are TRBV5-6 and TRBJ2-5, with 8 bases that match TRBD2. CDR1 SGHDT and CDR2 YYEEEE come from the germline V gene. This CDR3 is built from 17 residues. V was pared by 1 base and J by 1 base, with 9 bases of the junction left unmatched. The CDR3 nucleotides read TGTGCCAGCAGCTTGAAGGCGAGCGGGAGTCTCCAAGAGACCCAGTACTTC. Encoded protein: CASSLKASGSLQETQYF.

V and J are TRBV9 and TRBJ2-5, with D possibly matching TRBD1 (6 bases). This CDR3 comprises 16 residues. V was cut by 3 bases and J by 1 base, with 16 bases left in between. CDR1 and CDR2 from the germline V gene are SGDLS and YYNGEE. CDR3 in DNA: TGTGCCAGCAGCGCAAACACAGGGTTTCGCCAAGAGACCCAGTACTTC. Translating it yields CASSANTGFRQETQYF.

The J gene is TRBJ1-4, the V gene TRBV28; a possible D gene is TRBD1 (5 bases). CDR3 length: 15 amino acids. Trimming shortened V by 4 bases and J by 5 bases, and 14 bases separated the two germline ends. CDR1 is MDHEN, CDR2 SYDVKM, per germline. CDR3 DNA sequence: TGTGCCAGCAGTTCCCAGGGAATTGGGAATGAAAAACTGTTTTTT. Translated: CASSSQGIGNEKLFF.

The chain has TRBV3-1 (or the pseudogene TRBV3-2) and TRBJ2-2, with no clear D. The CDR3 sequence is 12 residues long. Trimming stripped 3 bases from V and 5 bases from J, with 4 bases between. Germline V CDR1 and CDR2: LGHDT, YNNKEL (reference sequence). CDR3 in amino acids: CASSHETGELFF. CDR3 bases: TGTGCCAGCAGCCATGAGACCGGGGAGCTGTTTTTT.

J is TRBJ1-4 and V is TRBV5-4, with 10 bases matching TRBD1. After removal of 5 bases from V and 4 bases from J, the junction contained 8 bases not matched to a gene. The germline V gene has CDR1 SGHNT and CDR2 YYREEE (reference sequence). The CDR3 is made up of 16 amino acids. CDR3 in DNA: TGTGCCAGCAGGTCCGGGACAGGGGAGGATAATGAAAAACTGTTTTTT. It is translated as CASRSGTGEDNEKLFF.

The CDR3 is CASSQDRGTHLPGANVLTF. The CDR3 region has the DNA TGCGCCAGCAGCCAGGATCGGGGAACGCACCTCCCTGGGGCCAACGTCCTGACTTTC. The rearrangement uses TRBV4-1 and TRBJ2-6, with a possible D match to TRBD2 (5 bases). Germline V gene sequence: CDR1 MGHRA, CDR2 YSYEKL. The CDR3 is 19 residues long. V lost 3 bases, J lost 2 bases, and 20 bases lay in between.

The V call is TRBV18, the J call TRBJ1-2; TRBD1 matches at 9 bases. This CDR3 has 16 amino acids. Trimming cost V 6 bases and J 4 bases; bases outside gene matches: 12. Germline V gives CDR1 KGHSH, CDR2 LQKENI. The CDR3 region has the DNA TGTGCCAGCTCGGCAACCCCGACAGGGGGTGGCTATGGCTACACCTTC. Translation: CASSATPTGGGYGYTF.

The chain is built from TRBV5-1 and TRBJ2-5, with 9 bases identical to TRBD2. This CDR3 is built from 15 residues. Germline assignment: CDR1 SGHRS and CDR2 YFSETQ. With 0 bases clipped from V and 4 bases from J, the junction kept 4 bases outside the gene matches. The CDR3 bases are TGCGCCAGCAGCTTGGACGGACTAGCGTCAGAGACCCAGTACTTC. This sequence encodes CASSLDGLASETQYF.

V gene TRBV5-3 combines with J gene TRBJ2-1; 7 bases match TRBD1. TRBV5-3 is placed among ORFs of uncertain function. The CDR3 is 17 amino acids. V dropped 4 bases and J dropped 1; count of bases not matched to a gene: 11. CDR3 residues: CARSLTGQLRSYNEQFF. CDR3 bases: TGTGCCAGAAGCCTGACGGGACAGCTCAGATCCTACAATGAGCAGTTCTTC.

The J gene is TRBJ1-2, the V gene TRBV5-4; 7 positions match TRBD1. Germline V gene lookup returns CDR1 SGHNT and CDR2 YYREEE (reference sequence). The CDR3 extends over 13 amino acids. V shed 4 bases and J 4 bases; nucleotides not matched to a gene: 4. The CDR3 DNA is TGTGCCAGCAGCCCCGGACAGGTCTATGGCTACACCTTC. As protein: CASSPGQVYGYTF.

The gene calls are TRBV29-1 and TRBJ2-1; D is unresolved. V was pared by 4 bases and J by 0 bases, with 10 bases between. Germline V gene lookup returns CDR1 SQVTM and CDR2 ANQGSEA. The CDR3 has 14 amino acids. In DNA form, the CDR3 reads TGCAGCGTTGTTGGCGGCAGCTCCTACAATGAGCAGTTCTTC. This gives the protein CSVVGGSSYNEQFF.

The J gene is TRBJ2-5, the V gene TRBV10-2, with 7 bases fitting TRBD2. CDR1 is WSHSY, CDR2 SAAADI, per germline. CDR3 length equals 16 residues. With 6 bases clipped from V and 4 bases from J, the junction kept 14 bases outside the gene matches. DNA of the CDR3: TGCGCCAGCAGCACACAGGCGAAGGGGAGGGGAGAGACCCAGTACTTC. Amino acids: CASSTQAKGRGETQYF.

This chain connects TRBV7-8 to TRBJ2-1, with TRBD2 matching 9 bases. The CDR3 has 16 residues. The germline CDR1 and CDR2 sequences are SGHVS and FQNEAQ. With 4 bases clipped from V and 8 bases from J, the junction kept 12 bases outside the gene matches. The chain's CDR3 is CASSSPLGLARDEQFF. The DNA of the CDR3 is TGTGCCAGCAGCTCTCCGTTAGGACTAGCGCGGGATGAGCAGTTCTTC.